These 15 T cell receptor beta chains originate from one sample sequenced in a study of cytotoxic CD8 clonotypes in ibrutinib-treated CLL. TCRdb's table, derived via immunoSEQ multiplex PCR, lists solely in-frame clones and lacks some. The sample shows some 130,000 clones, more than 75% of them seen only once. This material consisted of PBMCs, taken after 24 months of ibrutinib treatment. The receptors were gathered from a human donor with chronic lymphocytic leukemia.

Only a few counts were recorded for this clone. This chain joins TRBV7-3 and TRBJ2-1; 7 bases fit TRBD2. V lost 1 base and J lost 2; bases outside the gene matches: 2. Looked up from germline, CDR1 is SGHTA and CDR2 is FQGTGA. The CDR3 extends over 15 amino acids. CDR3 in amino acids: CASSLMAGAYNEQFF. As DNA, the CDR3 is TGTGCCAGCAGCTTAATGGCGGGAGCCTACAATGAGCAGTTCTTC.

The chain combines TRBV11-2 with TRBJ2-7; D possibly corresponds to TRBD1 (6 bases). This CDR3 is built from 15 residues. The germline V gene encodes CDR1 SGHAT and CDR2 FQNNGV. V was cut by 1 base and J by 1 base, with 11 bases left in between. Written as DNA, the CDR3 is TGTGCCAGCAGCTTAGTGGCAGGGGAATCCTACGAGCAGTACTTC. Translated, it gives CASSLVAGESYEQYF.

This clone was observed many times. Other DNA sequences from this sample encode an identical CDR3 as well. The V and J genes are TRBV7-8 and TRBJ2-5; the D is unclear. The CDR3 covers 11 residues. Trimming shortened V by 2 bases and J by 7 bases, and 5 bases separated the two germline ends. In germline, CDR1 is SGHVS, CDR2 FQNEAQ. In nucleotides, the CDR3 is TGTGCCAGCAGCTTACTGGGGACCCAGTACTTC. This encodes CASSLLGTQYF.

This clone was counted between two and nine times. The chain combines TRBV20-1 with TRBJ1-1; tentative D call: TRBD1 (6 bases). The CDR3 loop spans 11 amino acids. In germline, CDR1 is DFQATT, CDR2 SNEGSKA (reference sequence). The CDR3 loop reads CRGGPTTEAFF. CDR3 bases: TGCAGGGGGGGGCCAACCACTGAAGCTTTCTTT.

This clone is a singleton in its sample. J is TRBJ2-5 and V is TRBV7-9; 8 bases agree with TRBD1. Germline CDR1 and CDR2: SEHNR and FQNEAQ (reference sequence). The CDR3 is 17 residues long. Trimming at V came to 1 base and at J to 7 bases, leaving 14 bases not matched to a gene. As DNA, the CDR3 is TGTGCCAGCAGCTTAGGGGCAGGGGGCCTCGCCCGAGGGACCCAGTACTTC. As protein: CASSLGAGGLARGTQYF.

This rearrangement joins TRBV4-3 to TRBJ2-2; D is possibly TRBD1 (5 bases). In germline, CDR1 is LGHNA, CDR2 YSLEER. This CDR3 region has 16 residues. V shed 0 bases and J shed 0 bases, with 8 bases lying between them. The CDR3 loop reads CASSQETAPNTGELFF. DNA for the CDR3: TGCGCCAGCAGCCAAGAGACAGCCCCGAACACCGGGGAGCTGTTTTTT.

The CDR3 here is CASGAATGELFF. The CDR3 coding sequence is TGTGCCAGCGGTGCTGCCACCGGGGAGCTGTTTTTT. V is TRBV11-3 and J is TRBJ2-2; unclear D gene. CDR1 and CDR2 from the germline V gene are SGHNT and YENEEA. V shed 8 bases and J shed 4 bases, with 8 bases lying between them. This CDR3 region has 12 residues. Filled out from reference TRBV11-3 and TRBJ2-2, the complete variable domain reads EAGVVQSPRYKIIEKKQPVAFWCNPISGHNTLYWYLQNLGQGPELLIRYENEEAVDDSQLPKDRFSAERLKGVDSTLKIQPAELGDSAVYLCASGAATGELFFGEGSRLTVL.

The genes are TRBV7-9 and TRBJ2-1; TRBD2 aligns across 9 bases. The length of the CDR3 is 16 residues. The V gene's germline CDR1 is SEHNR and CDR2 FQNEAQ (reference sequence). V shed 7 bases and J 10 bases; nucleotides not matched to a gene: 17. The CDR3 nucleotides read TGTGCCAGCATCCCACGGGGGACTAGCACGACTGGGGAGCAGTTCTTC. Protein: CASIPRGTSTTGEQFF.

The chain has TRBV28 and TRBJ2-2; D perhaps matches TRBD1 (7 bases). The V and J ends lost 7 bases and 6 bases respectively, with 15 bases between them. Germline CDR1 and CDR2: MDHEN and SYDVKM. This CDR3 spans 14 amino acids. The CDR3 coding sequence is TGTGCCAGCACTCAGGGGGACTCCGCCGGGGAGCTGTTTTTT. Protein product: CASTQGDSAGELFF.

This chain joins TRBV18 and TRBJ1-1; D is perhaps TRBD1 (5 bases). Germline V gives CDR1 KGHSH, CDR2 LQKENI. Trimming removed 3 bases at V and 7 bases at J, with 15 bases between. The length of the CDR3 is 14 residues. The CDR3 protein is CASSPQGGIGEAFF. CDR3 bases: TGTGCCAGCTCACCCCAGGGAGGGATAGGTGAAGCTTTCTTT.

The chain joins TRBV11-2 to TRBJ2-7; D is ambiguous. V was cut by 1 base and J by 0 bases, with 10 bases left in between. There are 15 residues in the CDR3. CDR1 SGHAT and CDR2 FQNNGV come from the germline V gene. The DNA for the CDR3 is TGTGCCAGCAGCTTAGGACCGGCCAGCTCCTACGAGCAGTACTTC. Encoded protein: CASSLGPASSYEQYF.

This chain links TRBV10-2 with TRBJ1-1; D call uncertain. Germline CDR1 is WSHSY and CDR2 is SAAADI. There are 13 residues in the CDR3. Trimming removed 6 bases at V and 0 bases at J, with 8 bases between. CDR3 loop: CASRPPMNTEAFF. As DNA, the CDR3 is TGCGCCAGCAGGCCGCCTATGAACACTGAAGCTTTCTTT.

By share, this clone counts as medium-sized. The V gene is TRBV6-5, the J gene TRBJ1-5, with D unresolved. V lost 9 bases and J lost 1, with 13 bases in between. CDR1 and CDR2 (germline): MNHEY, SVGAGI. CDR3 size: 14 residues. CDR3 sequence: CASRPWWSNQPQHF. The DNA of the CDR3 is TGTGCCAGTCGCCCCTGGTGGAGCAATCAGCCCCAGCATTTT.

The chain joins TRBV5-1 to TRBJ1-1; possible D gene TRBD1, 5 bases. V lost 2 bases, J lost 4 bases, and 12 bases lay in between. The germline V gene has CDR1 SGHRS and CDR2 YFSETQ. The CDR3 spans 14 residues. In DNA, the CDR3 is TGCGCCAGCAGCTTATGGGGGGTAGGCACTGAAGCTTTCTTT. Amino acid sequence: CASSLWGVGTEAFF. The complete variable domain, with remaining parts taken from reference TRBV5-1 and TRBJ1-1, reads KAGVTQTPRYLIKTRGQQVTLSCSPISGHRSVSWYQQTPGQGLQFLFEYFSETQRNKGNFPGRFSGRQFSNSRSEMNVSTLELGDSALYLCASSLWGVGTEAFFGQGTRLTVV.

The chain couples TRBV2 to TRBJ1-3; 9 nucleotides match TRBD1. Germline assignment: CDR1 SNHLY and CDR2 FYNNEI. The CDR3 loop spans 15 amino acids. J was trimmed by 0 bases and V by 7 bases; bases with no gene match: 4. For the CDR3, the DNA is TGTGCCAGCAAGGACAGGGGCTACTCTGGAAACACCATATATTTT. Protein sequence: CASKDRGYSGNTIYF.